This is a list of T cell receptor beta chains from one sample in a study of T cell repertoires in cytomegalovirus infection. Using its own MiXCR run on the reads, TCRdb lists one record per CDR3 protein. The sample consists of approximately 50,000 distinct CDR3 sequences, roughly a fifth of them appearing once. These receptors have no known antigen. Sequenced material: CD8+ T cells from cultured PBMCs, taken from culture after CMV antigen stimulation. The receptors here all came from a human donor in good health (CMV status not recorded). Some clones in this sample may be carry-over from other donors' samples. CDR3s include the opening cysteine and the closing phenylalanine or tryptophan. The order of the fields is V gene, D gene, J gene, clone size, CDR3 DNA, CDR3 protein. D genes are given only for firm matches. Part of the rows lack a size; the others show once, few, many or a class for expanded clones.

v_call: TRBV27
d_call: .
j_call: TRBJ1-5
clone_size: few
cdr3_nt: TGTGCCAGCAGGCAAGGGGGTAGCAATCAGCCCCAGCATTTT
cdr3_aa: CASRQGGSNQPQHF

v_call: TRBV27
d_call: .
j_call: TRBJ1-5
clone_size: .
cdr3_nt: TGTGCCAGCAGTTTTCGGGGAGAGAATCAGCCCCAGCATTTT
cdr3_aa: CASSFRGENQPQHF

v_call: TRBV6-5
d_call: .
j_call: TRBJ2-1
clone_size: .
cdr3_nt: TGTGCCAGCAGTTACGGGGCCAGCTCCTACAATGAGCAGTTCTTC
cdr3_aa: CASSYGASSYNEQFF

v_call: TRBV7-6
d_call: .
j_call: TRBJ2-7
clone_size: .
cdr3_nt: TGTGCCAGCAGCGCCGGGACTCGGAGCGGCGAGCAGTACTTC
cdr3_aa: CASSAGTRSGEQYF

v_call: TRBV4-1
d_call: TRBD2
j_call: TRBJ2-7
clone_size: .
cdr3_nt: TGCGCCAGCAGCCAACTAAGCGGGGGGGCCGGCGAGCAGTACTTC
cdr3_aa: CASSQLSGGAGEQYF

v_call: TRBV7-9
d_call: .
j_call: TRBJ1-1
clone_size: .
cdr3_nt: TGTGCCCCGGGGGGTGAAGCTTTCTTT
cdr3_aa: CAPGGEAFF

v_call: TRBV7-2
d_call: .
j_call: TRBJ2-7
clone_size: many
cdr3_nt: TGTGCCAGCAGCCCCGGGACATTCTCCTACGAGCAGTACTTC
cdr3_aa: CASSPGTFSYEQYF

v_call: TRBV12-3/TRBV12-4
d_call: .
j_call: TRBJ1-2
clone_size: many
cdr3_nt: TGTGCCAGCAGTTTAGCCGGGGCTGGCTACACCTTC
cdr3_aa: CASSLAGAGYTF

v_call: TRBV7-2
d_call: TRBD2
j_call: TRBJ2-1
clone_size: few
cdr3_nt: TGTGCCAGCAGCATCCTAGCGGGGGGCTACAATGAGCAGTTCTTC
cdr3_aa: CASSILAGGYNEQFF

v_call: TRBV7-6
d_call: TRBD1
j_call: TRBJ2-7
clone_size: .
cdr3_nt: TGTGCCAGCAGCTTAGAAGGACAGGACTTC
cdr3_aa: CASSLEGQDF

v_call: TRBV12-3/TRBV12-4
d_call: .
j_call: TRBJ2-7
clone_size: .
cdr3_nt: TGTGCCAGCAGTTTAGAGACCTACGAGCAGTACTTC
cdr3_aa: CASSLETYEQYF

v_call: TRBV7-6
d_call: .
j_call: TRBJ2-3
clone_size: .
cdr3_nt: TGTGCCAGCAGCTTAGACCGGGACCCGGGGTATACGCAGTATTTT
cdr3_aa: CASSLDRDPGYTQYF

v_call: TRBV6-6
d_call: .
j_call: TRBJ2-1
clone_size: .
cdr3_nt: TGTGCCAGCAGTCCCACACCTTTCTCCTCCTACAATGAGCAGTTCTTC
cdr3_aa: CASSPTPFSSYNEQFF

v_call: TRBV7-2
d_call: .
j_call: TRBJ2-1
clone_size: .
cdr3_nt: TGTGCCACTTCTTATGAGCAGTTCTTC
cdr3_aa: CATSYEQFF

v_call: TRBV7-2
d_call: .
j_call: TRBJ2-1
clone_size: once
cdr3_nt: TGTGCCAGCAGCTTGGACGACATAGGACCTAACAATGAGCAGTTCTTC
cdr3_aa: CASSLDDIGPNNEQFF

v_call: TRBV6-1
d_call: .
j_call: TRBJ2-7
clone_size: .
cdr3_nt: TGTGCCAGCAGTGAAGTGTGGAACGAGCAGTACTTC
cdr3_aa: CASSEVWNEQYF

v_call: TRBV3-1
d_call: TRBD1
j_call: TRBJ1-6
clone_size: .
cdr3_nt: TGTGCCAGCACGACAGGGAATTCACCCCTCCACTTT
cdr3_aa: CASTTGNSPLHF

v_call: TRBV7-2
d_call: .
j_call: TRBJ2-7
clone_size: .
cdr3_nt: TGTGCCAGCAGTCCATTACCTCCCTCCTACGAGCAGTACTTC
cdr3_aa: CASSPLPPSYEQYF

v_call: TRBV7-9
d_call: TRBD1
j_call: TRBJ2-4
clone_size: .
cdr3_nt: TGTGCCAGCAGCCCAGGGGGAGAGGCCGCCAAAAACATTCAGTACTTC
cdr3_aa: CASSPGGEAAKNIQYF

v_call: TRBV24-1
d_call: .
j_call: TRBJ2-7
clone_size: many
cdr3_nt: TGTGCGGACGCCCCCGACGGACACTCCTACGAGCAGTACTTC
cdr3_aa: CADAPDGHSYEQYF

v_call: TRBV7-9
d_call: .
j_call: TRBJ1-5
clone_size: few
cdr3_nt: TGTGCCAGCAGCTTTGAAGGGATAGGCAATCAGCCCCAGCATTTT
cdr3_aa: CASSFEGIGNQPQHF

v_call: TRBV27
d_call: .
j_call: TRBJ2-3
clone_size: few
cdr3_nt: TGTGCCAGCAGTTTATTGGGGTCAGATACGCAGTATTTT
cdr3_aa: CASSLLGSDTQYF

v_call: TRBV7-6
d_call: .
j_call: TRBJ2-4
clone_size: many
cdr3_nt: TGTGCCAGCAGCTTGAGGGCTAGCGAAGATCAGTACTTC
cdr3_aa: CASSLRASEDQYF

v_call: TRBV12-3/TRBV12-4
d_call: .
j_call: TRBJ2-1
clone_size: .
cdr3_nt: TGTGCCAGCAGTTTTCGGGGGTGGAATGAGCAGTTCTTC
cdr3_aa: CASSFRGWNEQFF

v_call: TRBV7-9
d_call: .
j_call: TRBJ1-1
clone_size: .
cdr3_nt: TGTGCCAGCAGCCCTCCCGGGACACTAAACACTGAAGCTTTCTTT
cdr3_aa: CASSPPGTLNTEAFF

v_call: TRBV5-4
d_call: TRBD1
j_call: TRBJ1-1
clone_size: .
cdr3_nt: TGTGCCAGCAGCGAGCCGGACAGGGGGAACACTGAAGCTTTCTTT
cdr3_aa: CASSEPDRGNTEAFF

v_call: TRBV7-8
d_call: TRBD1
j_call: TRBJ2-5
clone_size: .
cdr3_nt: TGTGCCAGCAGCCCCCGACAGGGGGTCCAGGAGACCCAGTACTTC
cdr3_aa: CASSPRQGVQETQYF

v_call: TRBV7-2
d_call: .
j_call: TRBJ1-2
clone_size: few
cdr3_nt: TGTGCCAGCAGCCGTATAGGGCAGGAAATCTATGGCTACACCTTC
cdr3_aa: CASSRIGQEIYGYTF

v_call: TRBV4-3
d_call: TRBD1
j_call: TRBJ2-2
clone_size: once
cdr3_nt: TGCGCCAGCAGCCACCTTCTACAGGGGGCAGGCGGGGAGCTGTTTTTT
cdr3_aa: CASSHLLQGAGGELFF

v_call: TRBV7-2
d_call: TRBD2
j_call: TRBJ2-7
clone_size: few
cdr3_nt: TGTGCCAGCAGCTTAGCTAGCGGGGGCCGCTACGAGCAGTACTTC
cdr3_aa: CASSLASGGRYEQYF

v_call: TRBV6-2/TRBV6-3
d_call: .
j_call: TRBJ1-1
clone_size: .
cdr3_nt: TGTGCCAGCGGGACCCCTCGACAGCTGAACACTGAAGCTTTCTTT
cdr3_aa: CASGTPRQLNTEAFF

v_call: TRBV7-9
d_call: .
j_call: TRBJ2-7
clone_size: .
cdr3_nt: TGTGCCAGCAGCCCGAGACACAGCTACGAGCAGTACTTC
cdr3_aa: CASSPRHSYEQYF

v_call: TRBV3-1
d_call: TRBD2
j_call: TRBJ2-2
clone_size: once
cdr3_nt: TGTGCCAGCAGCCAAAGTGGGCTAGCGGAGACCGGGGAGCTGTTTTTT
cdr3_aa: CASSQSGLAETGELFF

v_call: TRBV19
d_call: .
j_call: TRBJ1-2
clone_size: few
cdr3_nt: TGTGCCAGTAGTCCCCGGCGGGGGGTCATTGGCTACACCTTC
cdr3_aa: CASSPRRGVIGYTF

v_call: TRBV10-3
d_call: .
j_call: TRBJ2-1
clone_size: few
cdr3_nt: TGTGCCATCAGTGAGTCGGAAGGTGAGCAGTTCTTC
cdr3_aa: CAISESEGEQFF

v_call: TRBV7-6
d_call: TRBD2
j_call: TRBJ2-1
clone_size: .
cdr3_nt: TGTGCCATCAGCCCGGGACTAGCGGGTAATGAGCAGTTCTTC
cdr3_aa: CAISPGLAGNEQFF

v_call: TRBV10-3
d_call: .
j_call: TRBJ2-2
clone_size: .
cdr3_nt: TGTGCCATCAGAGCGCCCTTCGAGGGCACCGGGGAGCTGTTTTTT
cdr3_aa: CAIRAPFEGTGELFF

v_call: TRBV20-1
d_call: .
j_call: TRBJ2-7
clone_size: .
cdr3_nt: TGCAGTGCTAGATCCCCGGGTGCCTACGAGCAGTACTTC
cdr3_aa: CSARSPGAYEQYF

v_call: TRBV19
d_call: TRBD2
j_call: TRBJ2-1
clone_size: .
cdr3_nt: TGTGCCAGTAGTCCTAGCGGGGGAAACAATGAGCAGTTCTTC
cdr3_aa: CASSPSGGNNEQFF

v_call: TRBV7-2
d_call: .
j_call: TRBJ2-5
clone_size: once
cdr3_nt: TGTGCCAGCAACGGGCGGGGACACCACCAAGAGACCCAGTACTTC
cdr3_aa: CASNGRGHHQETQYF

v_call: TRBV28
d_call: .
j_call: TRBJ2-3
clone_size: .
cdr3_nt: TGTGCCAGCAGCCCTACCGGTGGGGATACGCAGTATTTT
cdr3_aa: CASSPTGGDTQYF

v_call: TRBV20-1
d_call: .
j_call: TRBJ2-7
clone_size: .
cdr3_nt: TGCAGTGCTAGAAATAGCGGAGCAGGTTACGAGCAGTACTTC
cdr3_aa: CSARNSGAGYEQYF

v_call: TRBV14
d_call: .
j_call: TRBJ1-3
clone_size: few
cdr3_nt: TGTGCCAGCAGCCAAGAATGGGTGAGCGCTGGAAACACCATATATTTT
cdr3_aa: CASSQEWVSAGNTIYF

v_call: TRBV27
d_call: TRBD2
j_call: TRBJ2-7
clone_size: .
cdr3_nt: TGTGCCAGCAGACCCGGGACTAGTTCGGTCTACGAGCAGTACTTC
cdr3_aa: CASRPGTSSVYEQYF

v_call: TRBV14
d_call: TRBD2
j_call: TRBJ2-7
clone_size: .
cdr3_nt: TGTGCCAGCAGCCCCGGACTAGCGGGGCGGGACGAGCAGTACTTC
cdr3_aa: CASSPGLAGRDEQYF

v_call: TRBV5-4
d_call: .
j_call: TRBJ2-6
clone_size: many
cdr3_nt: TGTGCCAGCAGCGCTGACAACTCTGGGGCCAACGTCCTGACTTTC
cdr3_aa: CASSADNSGANVLTF

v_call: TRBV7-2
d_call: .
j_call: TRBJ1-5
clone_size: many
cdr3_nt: TGTGCCAGCAGTTTCCCCAATCAGCCCCAGCATTTT
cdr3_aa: CASSFPNQPQHF